This T cell receptor beta chain came from a study of radiation and T cells in renal cell carcinoma. This clone was counted a few times. What it binds is unknown. The treatment is: 15 Gy SBRT to primary tumor, nephrectomy 4 weeks later. Nephrectomy followed 15 Gy stereotactic body radiation by 4 weeks. This renal cell carcinoma was of the clear cell type. Study-wide results and caveats: Top tumor clonotypes rose in blood 2 weeks post-radiation, then contracted. Only small tumor regions of about 1 g were sampled.

Data came from immunoSEQ multiplex PCR; TCRdb stores just in-frame clones and leaves some out. The sample records around 10,000 clones, 50% to 70% being singletons. The junction had 11 bases not matched to a gene; V was cut back by 0 bases and J by 4 bases. The length of the CDR3 is 17 residues. Germline V lookup: CDR1 SGHTA, CDR2 FQGNSA. Sample: tumor tissue, taken from a patient whose treatment included radiotherapy and nephrectomy. The rearrangement joins TRBV7-2 to TRBJ1-2; 7 bases match TRBD1. This clonotype was obtained from a woman aged 45-60 years with renal cell carcinoma. CDR3 in amino acids: CASSLAASGTVAYGYTF. CDR3 nucleotides: TGTGCCAGCAGCTTAGCGGCATCCGGGACAGTAGCCTATGGCTACACCTTC.